The 25 T cell receptor beta chains given below trace back to one sample, sequenced in a study of beta chain features in type 1 diabetes. As every portion of the isolated RNA was reverse transcribed, the sequencing read expressed TCRB transcripts. TCRdb keeps only in-frame clones here, not all; method: immunoSEQ multiplex PCR. The table includes hundreds of thousands of clones, 30% detected once. The sample comprised naive CD4+ T cells from blood. These receptors were collected from a man aged 18 to 35 in good health.

The chain recombines TRBV7-9 with TRBJ1-1, with 9 bases aligning to TRBD1. Trimming took 3 bases from V and 14 from J; bases not matched to a gene: 4. The CDR3 loop spans 11 amino acids. The germline gives CDR1 SEHNR, CDR2 FQNEAQ (reference sequence). The CDR3 here is CASSLGQGSFF. The CDR3 DNA reads TGTGCCAGCAGCTTGGGACAGGGATCCTTCTTT.

The V call is TRBV15, the J call TRBJ2-7, with unresolved D. The germline V and J ends were trimmed by 0 bases and 1 base, with 10 bases remaining between them. CDR1 is LNHNV, CDR2 YYDKDF, per germline (reference sequence). This CDR3 is 15 amino acids long. The DNA of the CDR3 is TGTGCCACCAGCAGAGATCCTTGGGCATCCTACGAGCAGTACTTC. As protein: CATSRDPWASYEQYF.

The chain uses TRBV30 and TRBJ1-5; D perhaps matches TRBD1 (5 bases). From germline, CDR1 is GTSNPN and CDR2 SVGIG (reference sequence). Trimming removed 4 bases at V and 7 bases at J, with 20 bases between. The CDR3 is made up of 15 amino acids. The CDR3 region is CAWTRGGPGGQPQHF. The CDR3 coding sequence is TGTGCCTGGACAAGGGGAGGCCCCGGGGGGCAGCCCCAGCATTTT.

This clone was counted between two and nine times. This chain links TRBV12-5 with TRBJ2-1; D is unresolved. Germline CDR1 LGHNT, CDR2 FRNRAP. Trimming pared 1 base from V and 4 bases from J, leaving 2 bases between. This CDR3 is 12 amino acids long. CDR3 in DNA: TGTGCTAGTGGTTTGGCTTACAATGAGCAGTTCTTC. Translating gives CASGLAYNEQFF.

The DNA of the CDR3 is TGCGCCAGCAGCTTGAATTACGAGCAGTACTTC. Amino acids: CASSLNYEQYF. V is TRBV5-1 and J is TRBJ2-7; D not resolved. Germline loops: CDR1 SGHRS, CDR2 YFSETQ. CDR3 length: 11 residues. The V gene lost 1 base and the J gene lost 4 bases, with 3 bases spanning the gap. The variable domain in full, with the rest retrieved from reference TRBV5-1 and TRBJ2-7, is KAGVTQTPRYLIKTRGQQVTLSCSPISGHRSVSWYQQTPGQGLQFLFEYFSETQRNKGNFPGRFSGRQFSNSRSEMNVSTLELGDSALYLCASSLNYEQYFGPGTRLTVT.

The chain recombines TRBV30 with TRBJ2-1; no definite D call. CDR1 and CDR2 from the germline V gene are GTSNPN and SVGIG (reference sequence). The V end lost 7 bases, the J end lost 4 bases, and 8 bases lay between the germline ends. The CDR3 sequence is 11 residues long. This CDR3 reads CASDRYNEQFF. CDR3 coding DNA: TGTGCCTCGGACCGGTACAATGAGCAGTTCTTC.

Comments on this clone: This specimen includes other DNA sequences encoding the same CDR3. The CDR3 is CASSLRETQYF. DNA for the CDR3: TGCGCCAGCAGCCTCCGGGAGACCCAGTACTTC. The chain joins TRBV5-1 to TRBJ2-5; D is unresolved. V dropped 4 bases and J dropped 5 bases, with 6 bases sitting between them. The V gene's germline CDR1 is SGHRS and CDR2 YFSETQ. The CDR3 contains 11 residues.

This clone appeared a single time. V usage is TRBV4-3 and J usage is TRBJ2-6; D not certain. The CDR3 loop spans 16 amino acids. Trimming took off 0 bases at V and 4 bases at J, with 10 bases between the two ends. Per the germline V gene, CDR1 is LGHNA and CDR2 is YSLEER. CDR3 DNA: TGCGCCAGCAGCCAAGATAGGTACTCAGGGGCCAACGTCCTGACTTTC. It yields the protein CASSQDRYSGANVLTF.

The chain employs TRBV18 and TRBJ1-3; D is unresolved. Germline V gene data show CDR1 as KGHSH and CDR2 as LQKENI. V was trimmed by 4 bases and J by 4 bases, leaving 8 bases between them. There are 13 residues in the CDR3. The CDR3, as DNA: TGTGCCAGCTCACAGACCCCGGGAAACACCATATATTTT. Its translation: CASSQTPGNTIYF.

This clone was seen only a few times. J is TRBJ1-1 and V is TRBV29-1, with D uncertain. The CDR3 totals 13 residues. With 7 bases removed from V and 8 bases from J, the gap between germline ends came to 20 bases. CDR1 is SQVTM, CDR2 ANQGSEA, per germline. The CDR3 DNA is TGCAGCGCCCAAAGGGTACTCGAATTCGAAGCTTTCTTT. This codes for CSAQRVLEFEAFF.

This clone was observed a handful of times. This rearrangement joins TRBV7-2 to TRBJ2-1, with D unresolved. Germline-derived CDR1 and CDR2 are SGHTA and FQGNSA. Trimming pared 3 bases from V and 5 bases from J, leaving 8 bases between. The length of the CDR3 is 13 residues. The chain's CDR3 is CASSFRRDNEQFF. The CDR3 coding sequence is TGTGCCAGCAGCTTCCGACGGGACAATGAGCAGTTCTTC.

This clone was detected only a few times. The rearrangement links TRBV9 to TRBJ1-2, with D perhaps TRBD1 (5 bases). The CDR3 consists of 15 residues. Trimming left V 0 bases short and J 3 bases short, with 12 bases between. From germline, CDR1 is SGDLS and CDR2 YYNGEE. The CDR3 is CASSVVLSGDYGYTF. CDR3 in DNA: TGTGCCAGCAGCGTAGTTTTGTCGGGGGACTATGGCTACACCTTC.

The chain combines TRBV20-1 with TRBJ1-2; no clear D. The CDR3 runs to 11 residues. Trimming took 6 bases from V and 2 from J, leaving 7 bases between them. The germline gives CDR1 DFQATT, CDR2 SNEGSKA (reference sequence). The CDR3, as DNA: TGCAGTGCCATGGACAACTATGGCTACACCTTC. Translation: CSAMDNYGYTF.

This clone was recorded a few times. The gene calls are TRBV18 and TRBJ2-3; D is unresolved. V lost 11 bases to trimming and J lost 2 bases, with 8 bases between them. Germline CDR1 reads KGHSH; CDR2 reads LQKENI. The CDR3 sequence is 11 residues long. CDR3 loop: CAVTYTDTQYF. CDR3 DNA sequence: TGTGCCGTCACATACACAGATACGCAGTATTTT. The complete variable domain, with remaining parts taken from reference TRBV18 and TRBJ2-3, reads NAGVMQNPRHLVRRRGQEARLRCSPMKGHSHVYWYRQLPEEGLKFMVYLQKENIIDESGMPKERFSAEFPKEGPSILRIQQVVRGDSAAYFCAVTYTDTQYFGPGTRLTVL.

In regard to this clone: The identical CDR3 is also encoded by other nucleotide sequences in the sample. The chain recombines TRBV20-1 with TRBJ2-5; no definite D call. V was clipped by 2 bases and J by 1 base, with 2 bases between them. Germline CDR1 and CDR2: DFQATT and SNEGSKA (reference sequence). CDR3 size: 11 residues. The CDR3 DNA is TGCAGTGCTAGATCCCAAGAGACCCAGTACTTC. As protein: CSARSQETQYF.

This clone came up a few times. V is TRBV30 and J is TRBJ2-7, with 7 bases identical to TRBD1. This CDR3 is built from 11 residues. Germline CDR1 reads GTSNPN; CDR2 reads SVGIG (reference sequence). Unmatched junction bases numbered 2, after V lost 4 bases and J lost 5 bases. CDR3 DNA sequence: TGTGCCTGGACCACAGGGGACGAGCAGTACTTC. This sequence encodes CAWTTGDEQYF.

The chain has TRBV1 and TRBJ2-7; the table assigns TRBD1, which was not confirmed against the DNA. TRBV1 is recorded as a pseudogene. This CDR3 has 13 amino acids. CDR3 sequence reads: CTSSQVQQDEQYF. For the CDR3, the DNA is TGCACCAGCAGCCAGGTACAACAGGACGAGCAGTACTTC.

This sequence joins TRBV7-2 and TRBJ2-5; 8 bases agree with TRBD2. Germline V gene data show CDR1 as SGHTA and CDR2 as FQGNSA. CDR3 length: 16 residues. V lost 5 bases to trimming and J lost 4 bases; unmatched junction nucleotides: 12. CDR3 nucleotide sequence: TGTGCCAGCAGCGTCGAGAGCGGGAGACTTCGAGAGACCCAGTACTTC. Its protein is CASSVESGRLRETQYF.

This clone was seen more than once but under ten times. This chain uses TRBV7-2 with TRBJ2-7; 8 bases are shared with TRBD1. The J segment lost 2 bases and the V segment lost 6 bases, leaving 9 bases of the junction unmatched. CDR3 length: 15 residues. Germline lookup yields CDR1 SGHTA and CDR2 FQGNSA. CDR3 in DNA: TGTGCCAGCAGAGAAGGGACAGGAGTACCCTACGAGCAGTACTTC. Its translation: CASREGTGVPYEQYF.

This clone was counted only a few times. The V and J genes are TRBV29-1 and TRBJ1-2, with a tentative D call TRBD1 (6 bases). The CDR3 covers 12 residues. Germline V lookup: CDR1 SQVTM, CDR2 ANQGSEA. The V end was cut by 7 bases, the J end by 1 base, with 10 bases between. The CDR3 reads CSARTDNYGYTF. In nucleotides, the CDR3 is TGCAGCGCTCGGACAGATAACTATGGCTACACCTTC.

This clone was detected once. V gene TRBV7-2 combines with J gene TRBJ2-7; unclear D gene. CDR1 is SGHTA, CDR2 FQGNSA, per germline. The CDR3 spans 13 residues. Trimming cost V 1 base and J 2 bases, with 6 bases left between them. The CDR3, as DNA: TGTGCCAGCAGCTTAGAGGGTCCCTACGAGCAGTACTTC. It encodes CASSLEGPYEQYF.

The gene calls are TRBV6-5 and TRBJ2-7; TRBD1 or TRBD2 may be the D gene (5 bases each). The CDR3 has 15 amino acids. V was pared by 0 bases and J by 2 bases, with 11 bases between. Germline-derived CDR1 and CDR2 are MNHEY and SVGAGI. CDR3 nucleotides: TGTGCCAGCAGTTACTCGTTTGGGGGAACCTACGAGCAGTACTTC. This codes for CASSYSFGGTYEQYF.

The rearrangement links TRBV9 to TRBJ2-1; TRBD2 matches at 13 bases. Unmatched junction bases numbered 2, after V lost 3 bases and J lost 2 bases. Germline CDR1 SGDLS, CDR2 YYNGEE. The CDR3 has 16 residues. The CDR3 coding sequence is TGTGCCAGCAGCGATGGGACTAGCGGGACCTACAATGAGCAGTTCTTC. This encodes CASSDGTSGTYNEQFF.

This clone was recorded a few times. The rearrangement links TRBV5-1 to TRBJ2-5; weak D call: TRBD2 (6 bases). There are 13 residues in the CDR3. The V end lost 1 base, the J end lost 5 bases, and 9 bases lay between the germline ends. Germline CDR1 is SGHRS and CDR2 is YFSETQ. In DNA, the CDR3 is TGCGCCAGCAGCTTGTCAGGGAGGGAGACCCAGTACTTC. Residues: CASSLSGRETQYF.

In regard to this clone: This CDR3 is also generated by other DNA sequences in the sample. The J gene is TRBJ2-5, the V gene TRBV7-2; TRBD1 matches 11 bases. The CDR3 covers 13 residues. Germline CDR1 is SGHTA and CDR2 is FQGNSA. Trimming took 5 bases from V and 5 from J; bases not matched to a gene: 1. The CDR3 DNA is TGTGCCAGCAGCAGGACAGGGGGCGAGACCCAGTACTTC. The encoded protein is CASSRTGGETQYF. Variable domain in full (rest from reference TRBV7-2 and TRBJ2-5): GAGVSQSPSNKVTEKGKDVELRCDPISGHTALYWYRQSLGQGLEFLIYFQGNSAPDKSGLPSDRFSAERTGGSVSTLTIQRTQQEDSAVYLCASSRTGGETQYFGPGTRLLVL.